This T cell receptor (beta chain) appears in the sequencing data of a study of sequential checkpoint blockade in melanoma. For the study at large: Randomization was 1:1 between first-line nivolumab→ipilimumab and ipilimumab→nivolumab. Maintenance nivolumab came after either treatment sequence.

V was pared by 3 bases and J by 0 bases, with 6 bases of the junction left unmatched. CDR1 and CDR2 from the germline V gene are SGHVS and FQNEAQ. The CDR3 is made up of 17 amino acids. Indicated treatment: randomized to nivolumab then ipilimumab (arm A) or the reverse (arm B). Patients had received no earlier DNA-damaging chemotherapy. Live CD3+CD8+ CD19− CD56− cells were sorted from PBMCs. Method: immunoSEQ multiplex PCR; TCRdb's copy keeps in-frame clones and lacks some. The data contain 15,000 to 20,000 clones, about 80% of them singletons. The source material was CD8+ T cells sorted from blood (inferred from file names), sampled from a patient given nivolumab and ipilimumab in sequence. The receptor comes from a human donor with melanoma. This sequence joins TRBV7-8 and TRBJ1-3; 9 bases align to TRBD1. The chain's CDR3 is CASSFEGQGFSGNTIYF. Written as DNA, the CDR3 is TGTGCCAGCAGCTTCGAGGGACAGGGATTCTCTGGAAACACCATATATTTT.